Listed below are T cell receptor beta chains from one sample, sequenced in a study of blood T cell repertoires in COVID-19. Profiled with immunoSEQ multiplex PCR; TCRdb holds only in-frame clones, not every one. The repertoire has approximately 470,000 clones, roughly 87% of them found once; the top ten carry roughly 0.72%. The material sequenced was PBMCs or T cells enriched from blood (not recorded which). The receptors shown here come from a woman aged 18 to 35 who had recovered from COVID-19. The CDR3 runs from the conserved cysteine through the conserved F or W. The D gene is left open where the match is weak. Clone size is shown for a subset of rows, as once, few, many or a class of expanded clone.

J gene | V gene | D gene | clone size | CDR3 DNA | CDR3 protein
TRBJ2-7 | TRBV10-1 | TRBD1 | NA | TGCGCCAGCAGCCCGGGACAGTTGAGCGGGCAGTACTTC | CASSPGQLSGQYF
TRBJ1-2 | TRBV5-1 | TRBD1 | NA | TGCGCCAGCAGCCCGGACACAGGGGTAGGCTACACCTTC | CASSPDTGVGYTF
TRBJ1-5 | TRBV5-1 | NA | once | TGCGCCAGCAGCTTGGACAGCTCCAATCAGCCCCAGCATTTT | CASSLDSSNQPQHF
TRBJ2-7 | TRBV28 | NA | NA | TGTGCCAGCGCCCGGGGAGGGGGTTCCTACGAGCAGTACTTC | CASARGGGSYEQYF
TRBJ2-1 | TRBV5-1 | TRBD1 | NA | TGCGCCAGCAGCTATTCAGGACAGGACAATGAGCAGTTCTTC | CASSYSGQDNEQFF
TRBJ1-5 | TRBV27 | TRBD1 | NA | TGTGCCAGCAGACCAGGGACAGGGGGCAATCAGCCCCAGCATTTT | CASRPGTGGNQPQHF
TRBJ1-2 | TRBV28 | TRBD1 | NA | TGTGCCAGCAGTTTCTCCCTTTATGCAGGGGGCGTCTATGGCTACACCTTC | CASSFSLYAGGVYGYTF
TRBJ1-5 | TRBV6-5 | NA | NA | TGTGCCAGCGCCAGAATGAACGGGAATCAGCCCCAGCATTTT | CASARMNGNQPQHF
TRBJ1-1 | TRBV29-1 | TRBD1 | NA | TGCAGCGTTAGACTCCAGGGGGACACTGAAGCTTTCTTT | CSVRLQGDTEAFF
TRBJ2-5 | TRBV9 | TRBD2 | NA | TGTGCCAGCAGCGTAGGACTAGCGGGGGGCCGGAGGGAGACCCAGTACTTC | CASSVGLAGGRRETQYF
TRBJ1-1 | TRBV11-3 | NA | NA | TGTGCCAGCAGCCTTCGAGTGAACACTGAAGCTTTCTTT | CASSLRVNTEAFF
TRBJ2-2 | TRBV5-4 | NA | NA | TGTGCCAGCAGCTCCCCCCCGGGGACGAACACCGGGGAGCTGTTTTTT | CASSSPPGTNTGELFF
TRBJ1-5 | TRBV21-1 | NA | NA | TGTGCCAGCAGCAAAGCGGGTGAACAGTTCAATCAGCCCCAGCATTTT | CASSKAGEQFNQPQHF
TRBJ2-1 | TRBV23-1 | TRBD1 | NA | TGCGCCAGAAACTTTGGACAGGGGCTCGACAATGAGCAGTTCTTC | CARNFGQGLDNEQFF
TRBJ2-7 | TRBV5-1 | NA | NA | TGCGCCAGCAGCTTTTTGGGGGAGGCGTCCGAGCAGTACTTC | CASSFLGEASEQYF
TRBJ1-6 | TRBV6-1 | TRBD1 | NA | TGTGCCAGCACCGGGACAGGGGCTTCACCCCTCCACTTT | CASTGTGASPLHF
TRBJ1-3 | TRBV6-5 | NA | NA | TGTGCCAGCGGCAGCTCTGGAAACACCATATATTTT | CASGSSGNTIYF
TRBJ1-1 | TRBV27 | NA | NA | TGTGCCAGCAGTTTCGCGGGTACTGAAGCTTTCTTT | CASSFAGTEAFF
TRBJ2-3 | TRBV3-1/TRBV3-2 | TRBD2 | NA | TGTGCCAGCAGCAGGGCGGGGGTCGCAGATACGCAGTATTTT | CASSRAGVADTQYF
TRBJ2-1 | TRBV5-1 | NA | NA | TGCGCCAGCAGCTTGGAGGTTAGCGCCGGAAGTGAGCAGTTCTTC | CASSLEVSAGSEQFF
TRBJ2-4 | TRBV3-1/TRBV3-2 | NA | NA | TGTGCCAGCAGCCAAGACGGGCGGGGCGGCATTCAGTACTTC | CASSQDGRGGIQYF
TRBJ2-7 | TRBV6-7 | NA | NA | TGTGCCAGCAGTTACCTCGGGTTGATCCTCTACGAGCAGTACTTC | CASSYLGLILYEQYF
TRBJ1-2 | TRBV12-3/TRBV12-4 | TRBD1 | NA | TGTGCCAGTGGGACAGGACTTAACTATGGCTACACCTTC | CASGTGLNYGYTF
TRBJ1-2 | TRBV5-1 | TRBD1 | NA | TGCGCCAGCAGCTGGGACAGGGGTGACTATGGCTACACCTTC | CASSWDRGDYGYTF
TRBJ2-5 | TRBV29-1 | NA | NA | TGCAGCGTTGTGGGCTGGACAGAGGAGACCCAGTACTTC | CSVVGWTEETQYF
TRBJ1-1 | TRBV19 | NA | NA | TGTGCCAGTAGTCCTTCCATGGGGGGTATCACTGAAGCTTTCTTT | CASSPSMGGITEAFF
TRBJ2-7 | TRBV7-2 | TRBD2 | NA | TGTGCCAGCAGCCCACTGCTAGCGGGGCCCTCCTACGAGCAGTACTTC | CASSPLLAGPSYEQYF
TRBJ2-3 | TRBV10-3 | TRBD2 | NA | TGTGCCATCAGGGGCGGGGGGCTAAGATCAGATACGCAGTATTTT | CAIRGGGLRSDTQYF
TRBJ2-7 | TRBV4-1 | TRBD1 | NA | TGCGCCAGCAGCCTAAGACAGGGTTACTACGAGCAGTACTTC | CASSLRQGYYEQYF
TRBJ2-3 | TRBV10-2 | TRBD2 | once | TGCGCCAGCAACCCAGCGGGGGGGCCAACAGATACGCAGTATTTT | CASNPAGGPTDTQYF
TRBJ1-1 | TRBV27 | NA | NA | TGTGCCAGCAGTCTCTCGTGGCCGGGAAGGGCGCACACTGAAGCTTTCTTT | CASSLSWPGRAHTEAFF
TRBJ1-2 | TRBV30 | TRBD1 | NA | TGTGCCTGGACCGGGACAGCCTCGCTAGGCTATGGCTACACCTTC | CAWTGTASLGYGYTF
TRBJ2-4 | TRBV12-3/TRBV12-4 | NA | NA | TGTGCCAGCAGTTTTTTCCTGGTCGGCATTCAGTACTTC | CASSFFLVGIQYF
TRBJ1-1 | TRBV27 | NA | NA | TGTGCCAGCATACTGGGCCCAGAAGCTTTCTTT | CASILGPEAFF
TRBJ1-5 | TRBV19 | TRBD1 | NA | TGTGCCAGTAGTATGGGAAGGAGACAGGGGCTTCAGCCCCAGCATTTT | CASSMGRRQGLQPQHF
TRBJ2-2 | TRBV2 | NA | NA | TGTGCCAGCTCCCTGGGGCAGGGCGGAACCGGGGAGCTGTTTTTT | CASSLGQGGTGELFF
TRBJ1-5 | TRBV12-3/TRBV12-4 | NA | NA | TGTGCCAGCCGGGGGGGAAATCAGCCCCAGCATTTT | CASRGGNQPQHF
TRBJ1-4 | TRBV7-2 | NA | NA | TGTGCCAGCAGCTTACAGACTCCCCTAGTTGCAACTAATGAAAAACTGTTTTTT | CASSLQTPLVATNEKLFF
TRBJ1-5 | TRBV19 | NA | NA | TGTGCCAGTAGTCGGGTGGGGGCGGGTCAGCCCCAGCATTTT | CASSRVGAGQPQHF
TRBJ2-5 | TRBV5-1 | NA | NA | TGCGCCAGCAGCTTGGGGCCGGGAGCTCCAAGTCATCCCTACTTC | CASSLGPGAPSHPYF
TRBJ2-3 | TRBV3-1/TRBV3-2 | TRBD2 | NA | TGTGCCAGCAGCCGACAGACCAGCGGGGGCCCAGATACGCAGTATTTT | CASSRQTSGGPDTQYF
TRBJ2-5 | TRBV6-6 | NA | NA | TGTGCCAGCAGTTTTTCCGACAGCGGGGAGACCCAGTACTTC | CASSFSDSGETQYF
TRBJ1-1 | TRBV28 | TRBD1 | once | TGTGCCAGCAGTTCATACAGGGGGCATAACACTGAAGCTTTCTTT | CASSSYRGHNTEAFF
TRBJ2-4 | TRBV18 | NA | NA | TGTGCCAGCTCACCAAGGCAGGGTGACTTCCAAAACATTCAGTACTTC | CASSPRQGDFQNIQYF
TRBJ2-3 | TRBV5-1 | TRBD1 | NA | TGCGCCAGCAGCTTGGGAGGGGGCAGGACCACAGATACGCAGTATTTT | CASSLGGGRTTDTQYF
TRBJ1-2 | TRBV15 | TRBD1 | NA | TGTGCCACCAGCAGAGATTGGGGGACAGGGTATGGCTACACCTTC | CATSRDWGTGYGYTF
TRBJ2-5 | TRBV6-5 | NA | NA | TGTGCCAGCAGTTACCCCGCGACAGTAGGACAGACCCAGTACTTC | CASSYPATVGQTQYF
TRBJ2-5 | TRBV3-1/TRBV3-2 | NA | NA | TGTGCCAGCAGCCGAGGGTGGGGCGGGGTTCAAGAGACCCAGTACTTC | CASSRGWGGVQETQYF
TRBJ1-1 | TRBV6-5 | NA | NA | TGTGCCAGCAGGCGGGGCGTGGAGACTGAAGCTTTCTTT | CASRRGVETEAFF
TRBJ1-1 | TRBV29-1 | NA | NA | TGCAGCTTACGTCGCCTGTTTAGCCCTGAAGCTTTCTTT | CSLRRLFSPEAFF